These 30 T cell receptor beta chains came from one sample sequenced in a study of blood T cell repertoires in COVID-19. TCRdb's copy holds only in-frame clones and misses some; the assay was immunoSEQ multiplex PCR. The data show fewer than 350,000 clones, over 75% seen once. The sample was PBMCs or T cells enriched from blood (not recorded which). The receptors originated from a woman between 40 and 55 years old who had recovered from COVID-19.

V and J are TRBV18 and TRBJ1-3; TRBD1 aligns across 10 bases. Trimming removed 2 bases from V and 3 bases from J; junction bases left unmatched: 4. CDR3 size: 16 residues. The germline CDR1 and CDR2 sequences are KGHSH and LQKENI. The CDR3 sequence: CASSPSGTGVGNTIYF. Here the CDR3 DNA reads TGTGCCAGCTCACCATCCGGGACAGGGGTTGGAAACACCATATATTTT.

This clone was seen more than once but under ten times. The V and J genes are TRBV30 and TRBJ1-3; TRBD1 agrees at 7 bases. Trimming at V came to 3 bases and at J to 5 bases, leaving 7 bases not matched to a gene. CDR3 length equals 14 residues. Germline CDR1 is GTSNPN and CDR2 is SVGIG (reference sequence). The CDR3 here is CAWRTGTSRNTIYF. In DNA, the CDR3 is TGTGCCTGGAGGACAGGGACCAGTCGAAACACCATATATTTT.

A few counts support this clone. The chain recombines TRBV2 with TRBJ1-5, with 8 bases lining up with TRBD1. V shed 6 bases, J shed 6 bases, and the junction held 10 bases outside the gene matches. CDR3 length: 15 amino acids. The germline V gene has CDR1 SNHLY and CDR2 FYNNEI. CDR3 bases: TGTGCCAGCAGCGGGACAGGTCTTGTCAGTCAGCCCCAGCATTTT. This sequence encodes CASSGTGLVSQPQHF.

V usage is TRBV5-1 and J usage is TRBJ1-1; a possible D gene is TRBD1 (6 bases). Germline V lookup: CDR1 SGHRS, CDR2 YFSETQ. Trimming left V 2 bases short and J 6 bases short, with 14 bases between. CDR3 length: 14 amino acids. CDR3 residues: CASSLGGNVPEAFF. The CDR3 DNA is TGCGCCAGCAGCTTAGGGGGAAATGTGCCTGAAGCTTTCTTT.

The CDR3 nucleotides are TGTGCCAGTAGCACCCTTACTGGGGGCGGGCAGTTCTTC. Protein product: CASSTLTGGGQFF. This chain uses TRBV19 with TRBJ2-1, with TRBD1 as a possible D gene (6 bases). The ends were cut back, 6 bases at V and 12 bases at J, with 18 bases in the middle. The CDR3 consists of 13 residues. Germline V CDR1 and CDR2: LNHDA, SQIVND (reference sequence).

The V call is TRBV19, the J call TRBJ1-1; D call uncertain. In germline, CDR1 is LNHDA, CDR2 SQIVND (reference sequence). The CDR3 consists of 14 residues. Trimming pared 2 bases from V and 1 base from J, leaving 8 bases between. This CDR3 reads CASSISHANTEAFF. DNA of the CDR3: TGTGCCAGTAGTATAAGCCACGCGAACACTGAAGCTTTCTTT.

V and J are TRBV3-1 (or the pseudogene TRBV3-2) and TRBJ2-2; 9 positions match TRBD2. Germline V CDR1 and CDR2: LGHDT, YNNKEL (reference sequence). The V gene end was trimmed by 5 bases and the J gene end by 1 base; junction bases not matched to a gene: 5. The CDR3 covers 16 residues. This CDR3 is CASSKGLAWNTGELFF. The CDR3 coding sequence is TGTGCCAGCAGCAAAGGACTAGCGTGGAACACCGGGGAGCTGTTTTTT.

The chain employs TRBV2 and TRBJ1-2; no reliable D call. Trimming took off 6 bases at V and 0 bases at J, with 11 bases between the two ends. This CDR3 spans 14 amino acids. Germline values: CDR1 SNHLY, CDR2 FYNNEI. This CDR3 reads CASSLIRANYGYTF. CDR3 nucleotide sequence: TGTGCCAGCAGCCTCATCCGAGCTAACTATGGCTACACCTTC.

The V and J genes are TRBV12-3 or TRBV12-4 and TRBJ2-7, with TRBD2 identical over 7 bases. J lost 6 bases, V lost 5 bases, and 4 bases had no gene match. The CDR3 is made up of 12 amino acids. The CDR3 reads CASSRGVVEQYF. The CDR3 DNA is TGTGCCAGCAGTCGGGGGGTAGTCGAGCAGTACTTC.

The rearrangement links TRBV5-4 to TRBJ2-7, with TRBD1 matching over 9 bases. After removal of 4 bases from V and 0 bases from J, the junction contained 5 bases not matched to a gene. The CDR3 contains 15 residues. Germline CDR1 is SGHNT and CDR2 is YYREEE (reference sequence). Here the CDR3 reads CASSPGQGLSYEQYF. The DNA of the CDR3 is TGTGCCAGCAGCCCCGGACAGGGGCTCTCCTACGAGCAGTACTTC.

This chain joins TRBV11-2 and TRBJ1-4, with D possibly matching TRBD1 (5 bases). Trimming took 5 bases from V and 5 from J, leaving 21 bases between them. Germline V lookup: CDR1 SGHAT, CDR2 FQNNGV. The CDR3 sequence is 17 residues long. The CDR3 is CASSPLAGRNSNEKLFF. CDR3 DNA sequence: TGTGCCAGCAGCCCCCTTGCGGGGCGAAATTCAAATGAAAAACTGTTTTTT.

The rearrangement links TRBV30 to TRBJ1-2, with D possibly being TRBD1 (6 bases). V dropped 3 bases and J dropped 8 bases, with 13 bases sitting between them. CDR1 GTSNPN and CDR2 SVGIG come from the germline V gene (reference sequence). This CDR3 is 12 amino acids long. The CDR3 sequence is CAWSATGLGYTF. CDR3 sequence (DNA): TGTGCCTGGAGCGCGACAGGACTCGGCTACACCTTC. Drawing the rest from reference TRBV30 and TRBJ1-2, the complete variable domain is SQTIHQWPATLVQPVGSPLSLECTVEGTSNPNLYWYRQAAGRGLQLLFYSVGIGQISSEVPQNLSASRPQDRQFILSSKKLLLSDSGFYLCAWSATGLGYTFGSGTRLTVV.

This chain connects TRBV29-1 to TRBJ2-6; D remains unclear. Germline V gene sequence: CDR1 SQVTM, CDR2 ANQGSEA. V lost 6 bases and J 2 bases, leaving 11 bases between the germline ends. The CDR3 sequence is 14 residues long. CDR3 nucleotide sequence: TGCAGCGTCGAGACATACGCTGGGGCCAACGTCCTGACTTTC. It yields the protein CSVETYAGANVLTF.

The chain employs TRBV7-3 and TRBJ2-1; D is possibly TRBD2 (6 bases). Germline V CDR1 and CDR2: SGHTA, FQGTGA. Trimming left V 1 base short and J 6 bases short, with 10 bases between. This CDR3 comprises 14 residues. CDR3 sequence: CASSLIGGANEQFF. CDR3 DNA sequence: TGTGCCAGCAGCTTAATCGGCGGGGCCAATGAGCAGTTCTTC.

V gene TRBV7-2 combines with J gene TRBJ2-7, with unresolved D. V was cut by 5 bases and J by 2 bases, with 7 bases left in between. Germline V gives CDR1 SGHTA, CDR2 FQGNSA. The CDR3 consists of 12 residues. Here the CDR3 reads CASSKTAYEQYF. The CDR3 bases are TGTGCCAGCAGCAAGACTGCCTACGAGCAGTACTTC.

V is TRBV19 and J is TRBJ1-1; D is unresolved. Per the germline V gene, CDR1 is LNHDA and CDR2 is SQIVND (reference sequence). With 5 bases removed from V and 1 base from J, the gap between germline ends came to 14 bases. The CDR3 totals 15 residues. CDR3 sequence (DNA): TGTGCCAGTAGTCCCCGCGTCACCGGGAACACTGAAGCTTTCTTT. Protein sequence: CASSPRVTGNTEAFF.

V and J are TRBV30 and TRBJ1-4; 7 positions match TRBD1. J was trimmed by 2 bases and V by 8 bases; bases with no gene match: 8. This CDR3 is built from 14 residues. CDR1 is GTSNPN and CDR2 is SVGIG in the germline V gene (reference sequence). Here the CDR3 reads CASDREETNEKLFF. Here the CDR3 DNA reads TGTGCCAGTGACAGGGAGGAGACTAATGAAAAACTGTTTTTT. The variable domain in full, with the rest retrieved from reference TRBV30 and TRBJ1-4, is SQTIHQWPATLVQPVGSPLSLECTVEGTSNPNLYWYRQAAGRGLQLLFYSVGIGQISSEVPQNLSASRPQDRQFILSSKKLLLSDSGFYLCASDREETNEKLFFGSGTQLSVL.

The CDR3, as DNA: TGTGCCAGCAGTTATACCGGAGACTATGGCTACACCTTC. This encodes CASSYTGDYGYTF. The genes are TRBV6-2 or TRBV6-3 and TRBJ1-2; no reliable D call. The germline V and J ends were trimmed by 3 bases and 3 bases, with 8 bases remaining between them. Germline V gene lookup returns CDR1 MNHEY and CDR2 SVGEGT. The CDR3 consists of 13 residues.

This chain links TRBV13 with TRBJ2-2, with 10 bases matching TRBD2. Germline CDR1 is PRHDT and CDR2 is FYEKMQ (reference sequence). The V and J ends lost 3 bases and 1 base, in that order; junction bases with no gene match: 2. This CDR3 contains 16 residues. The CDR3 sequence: CASSFGLAENTGELFF. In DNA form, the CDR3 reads TGTGCCAGCAGCTTCGGACTAGCGGAGAACACCGGGGAGCTGTTTTTT.

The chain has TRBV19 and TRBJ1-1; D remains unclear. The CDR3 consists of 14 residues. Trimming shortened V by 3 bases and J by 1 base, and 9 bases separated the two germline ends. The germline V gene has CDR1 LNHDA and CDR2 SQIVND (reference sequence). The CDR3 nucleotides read TGTGCCAGTAGTATTAAGAGAGGGAACACTGAAGCTTTCTTT. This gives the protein CASSIKRGNTEAFF. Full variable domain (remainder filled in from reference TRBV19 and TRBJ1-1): DGGITQSPKYLFRKEGQNVTLSCEQNLNHDAMYWYRQDPGQGLRLIYYSQIVNDFQKGDIAEGYSVSREKKESFPLTVTSAQKNPTAFYLCASSIKRGNTEAFFGQGTRLTVV.

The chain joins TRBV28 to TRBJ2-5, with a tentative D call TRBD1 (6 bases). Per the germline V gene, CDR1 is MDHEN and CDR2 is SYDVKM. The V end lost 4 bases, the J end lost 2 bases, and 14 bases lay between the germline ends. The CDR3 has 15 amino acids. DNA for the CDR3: TGTGCCAGCAGTTGGGGTGGACAGTTTCAAGAGACCCAGTACTTC. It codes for CASSWGGQFQETQYF.

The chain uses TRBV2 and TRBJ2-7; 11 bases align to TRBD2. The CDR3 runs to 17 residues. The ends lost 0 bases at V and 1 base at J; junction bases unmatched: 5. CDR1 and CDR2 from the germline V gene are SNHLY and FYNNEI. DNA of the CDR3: TGTGCCAGCAGTGAAGCAGCTCTAGCGGGAGGATCCTACGAGCAGTACTTC. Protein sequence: CASSEAALAGGSYEQYF.

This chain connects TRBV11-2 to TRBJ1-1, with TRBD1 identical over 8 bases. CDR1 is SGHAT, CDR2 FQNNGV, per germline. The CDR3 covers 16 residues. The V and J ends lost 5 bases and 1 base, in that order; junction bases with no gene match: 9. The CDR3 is CASSLNPQGANTEAFF. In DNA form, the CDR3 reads TGTGCCAGCAGCCTAAACCCCCAGGGGGCGAACACTGAAGCTTTCTTT.

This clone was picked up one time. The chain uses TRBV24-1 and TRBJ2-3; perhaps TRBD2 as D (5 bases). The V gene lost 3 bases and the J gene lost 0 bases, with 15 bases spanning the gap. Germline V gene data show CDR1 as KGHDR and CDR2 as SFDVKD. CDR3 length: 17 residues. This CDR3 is CATSDPRTGGSTDTQYF. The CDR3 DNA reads TGTGCCACCAGTGATCCCCGAACCGGCGGGAGCACAGATACGCAGTATTTT.

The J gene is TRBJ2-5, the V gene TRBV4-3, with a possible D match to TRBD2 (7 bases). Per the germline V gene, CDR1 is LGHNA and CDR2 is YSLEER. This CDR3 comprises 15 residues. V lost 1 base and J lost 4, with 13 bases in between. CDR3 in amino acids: CASSQAVRGGETQYF. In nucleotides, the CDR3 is TGCGCCAGCAGCCAAGCGGTGAGGGGGGGAGAGACCCAGTACTTC.

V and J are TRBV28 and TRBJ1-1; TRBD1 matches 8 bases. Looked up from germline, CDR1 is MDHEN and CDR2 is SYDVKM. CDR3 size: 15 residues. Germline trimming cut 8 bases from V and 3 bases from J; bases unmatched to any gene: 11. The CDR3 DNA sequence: TGTGCCAGCCGATCGCCTATACAGGGGGACACTGAAGCTTTCTTT. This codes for CASRSPIQGDTEAFF.

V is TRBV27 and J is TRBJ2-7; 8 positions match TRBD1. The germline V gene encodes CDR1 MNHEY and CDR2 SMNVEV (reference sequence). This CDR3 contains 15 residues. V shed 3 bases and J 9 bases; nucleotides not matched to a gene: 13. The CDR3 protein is CASSFPGTGLGGQYF. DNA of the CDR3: TGTGCCAGCAGTTTCCCCGGGACAGGTTTAGGGGGGCAGTACTTC.

Written as DNA, the CDR3 is TGTGCCAGCAGCCAGGGGGAGAGAGGCTACACCTTC. Translating gives CASSQGERGYTF. The V gene is TRBV2, the J gene TRBJ1-2; 7 nucleotides line up with TRBD1. The V gene end was trimmed by 6 bases and the J gene end by 8 bases; junction bases not matched to a gene: 6. The germline V gene encodes CDR1 SNHLY and CDR2 FYNNEI. CDR3 length equals 12 residues.

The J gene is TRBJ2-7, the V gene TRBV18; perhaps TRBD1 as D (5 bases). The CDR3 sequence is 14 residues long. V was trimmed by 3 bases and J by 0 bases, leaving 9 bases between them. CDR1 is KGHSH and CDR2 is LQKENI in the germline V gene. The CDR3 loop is CASSPTVYSYEQYF. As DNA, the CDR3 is TGTGCCAGCTCACCGACAGTTTACTCCTACGAGCAGTACTTC.

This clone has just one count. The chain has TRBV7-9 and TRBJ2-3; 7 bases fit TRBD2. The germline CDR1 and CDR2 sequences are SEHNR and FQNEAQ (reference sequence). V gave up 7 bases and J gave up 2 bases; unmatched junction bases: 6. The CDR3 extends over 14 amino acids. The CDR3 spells CASKGGSSTDTQYF. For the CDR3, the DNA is TGTGCCAGCAAGGGCGGGAGTTCCACAGATACGCAGTATTTT. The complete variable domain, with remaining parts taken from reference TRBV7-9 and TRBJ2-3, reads DTGVSQNPRHKITKRGQNVTFRCDPISEHNRLYWYRQTLGQGPEFLTYFQNEAQLEKSRLLSDRFSAERPKGSFSTLEIQRTEQGDSAMYLCASKGGSSTDTQYFGPGTRLTVL.